The clone carrying this T cell receptor beta chain has more than one count but fewer than ten. Its antigen remains unidentified. This entry is derived from a study of siplizumab effects on memory and regulatory T cells. General observations from the study: Proliferating siplizumab-culture Tregs lacked confirmation of suppressive function. Mapping to unstimulated subsets was achieved for only a minor fraction of alloreactive clones.

The study took a few donor pairs, and their unstimulated naive, memory, effector memory and TEMRA subsets were sequenced. The CDR3 runs to 13 residues. The V gene end was trimmed by 1 base and the J gene end by 5 bases; junction bases not matched to a gene: 0. CDR1 and CDR2 from the germline V gene are SGHAT and FQNNGV. Assaying covered approximately 100,000 TCR templates per sample. Sequencing used immunoSEQ multiplex PCR; TCRdb keeps in-frame clones, though not all of them. The data hold about 57,000 clones, with over 80% observed a single time. This sequence joins TRBV11-2 and TRBJ2-7; 9 bases fit TRBD1. This TCR came from a human donor in good health. Sequencing was carried out using memory CD4+ T cells sorted from blood. The CDR3 bases are TGTGCCAGCAGCTTAGGGACAGGGGACGAGCAGTACTTC. This translates into CASSLGTGDEQYF.